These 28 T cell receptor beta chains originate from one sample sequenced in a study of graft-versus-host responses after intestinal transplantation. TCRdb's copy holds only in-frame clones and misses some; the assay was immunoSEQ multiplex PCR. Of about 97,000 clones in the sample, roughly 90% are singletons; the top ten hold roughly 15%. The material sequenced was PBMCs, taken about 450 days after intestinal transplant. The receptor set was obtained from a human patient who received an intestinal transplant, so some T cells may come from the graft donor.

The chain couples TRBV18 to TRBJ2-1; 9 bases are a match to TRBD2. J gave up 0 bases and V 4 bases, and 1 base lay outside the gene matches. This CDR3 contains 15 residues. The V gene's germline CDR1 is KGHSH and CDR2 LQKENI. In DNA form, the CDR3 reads TGTGCCAGCTCACGCGGGGGGGTCTCCTACAATGAGCAGTTCTTC. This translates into CASSRGGVSYNEQFF. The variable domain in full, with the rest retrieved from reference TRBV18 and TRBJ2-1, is NAGVMQNPRHLVRRRGQEARLRCSPMKGHSHVYWYRQLPEEGLKFMVYLQKENIIDESGMPKERFSAEFPKEGPSILRIQQVVRGDSAAYFCASSRGGVSYNEQFFGPGTRLTVL.

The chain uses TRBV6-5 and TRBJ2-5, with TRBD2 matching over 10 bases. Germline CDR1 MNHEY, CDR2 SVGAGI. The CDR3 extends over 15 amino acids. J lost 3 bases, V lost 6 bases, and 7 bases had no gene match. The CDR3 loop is CASSSLLAGEETQYF. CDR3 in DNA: TGTGCCAGCAGCTCCCTTCTAGCGGGGGAAGAGACCCAGTACTTC.

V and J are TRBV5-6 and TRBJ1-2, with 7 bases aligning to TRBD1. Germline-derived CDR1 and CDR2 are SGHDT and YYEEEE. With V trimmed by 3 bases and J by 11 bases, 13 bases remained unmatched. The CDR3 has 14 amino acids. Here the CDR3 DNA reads TGTGCCAGCAGCTCCCAGACAGGGTCGGTGTGGTACACCTTC. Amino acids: CASSSQTGSVWYTF.

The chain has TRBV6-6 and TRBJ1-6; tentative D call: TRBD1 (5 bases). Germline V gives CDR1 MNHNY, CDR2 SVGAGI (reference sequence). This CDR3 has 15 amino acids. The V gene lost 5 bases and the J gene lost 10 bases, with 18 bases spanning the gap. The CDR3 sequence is CASSPRDPARSPLHF. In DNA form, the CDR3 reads TGTGCCAGCAGTCCCCGGGACCCCGCTAGGTCACCCCTCCACTTT.

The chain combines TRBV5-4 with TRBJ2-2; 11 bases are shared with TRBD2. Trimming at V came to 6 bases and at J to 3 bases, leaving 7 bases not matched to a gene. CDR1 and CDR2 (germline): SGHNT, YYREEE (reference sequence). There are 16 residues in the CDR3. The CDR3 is CASNQGTSGYTGELFF. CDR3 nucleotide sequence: TGTGCCAGCAACCAAGGGACTAGCGGATACACCGGGGAGCTGTTTTTT.

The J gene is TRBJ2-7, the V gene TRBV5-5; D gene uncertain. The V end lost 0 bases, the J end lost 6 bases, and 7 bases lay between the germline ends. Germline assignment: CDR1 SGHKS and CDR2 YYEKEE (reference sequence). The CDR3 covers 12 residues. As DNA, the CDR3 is TGTGCCAGCAGCTTGGAACGGGCCGAGCAGTACTTC. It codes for CASSLERAEQYF. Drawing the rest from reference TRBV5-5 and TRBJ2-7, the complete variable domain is DAGVTQSPTHLIKTRGQQVTLRCSPISGHKSVSWYQQVLGQGPQFIFQYYEKEERGRGNFPDRFSARQFPNYSSELNVNALLLGDSALYLCASSLERAEQYFGPGTRLTVT.

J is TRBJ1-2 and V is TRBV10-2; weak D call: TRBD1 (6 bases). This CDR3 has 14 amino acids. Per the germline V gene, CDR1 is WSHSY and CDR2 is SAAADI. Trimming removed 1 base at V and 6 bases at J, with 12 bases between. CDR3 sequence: CASSEFVRGDGYTF. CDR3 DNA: TGCGCCAGCAGTGAGTTTGTCAGGGGAGATGGCTACACCTTC.

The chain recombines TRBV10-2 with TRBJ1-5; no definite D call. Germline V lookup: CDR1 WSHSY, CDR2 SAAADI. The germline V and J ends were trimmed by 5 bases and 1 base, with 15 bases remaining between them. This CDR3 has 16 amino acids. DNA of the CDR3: TGCGCCAGCAGTTCCGCAACCGGGCCGAGCAATCAGCCCCAGCATTTT. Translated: CASSSATGPSNQPQHF.

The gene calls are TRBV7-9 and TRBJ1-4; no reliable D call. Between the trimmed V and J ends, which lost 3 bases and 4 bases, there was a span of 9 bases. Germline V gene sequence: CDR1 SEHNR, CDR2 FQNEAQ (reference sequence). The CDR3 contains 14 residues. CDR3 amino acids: CASSFKGFNEKLFF. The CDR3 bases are TGTGCCAGCAGCTTCAAGGGATTTAATGAAAAACTGTTTTTT.

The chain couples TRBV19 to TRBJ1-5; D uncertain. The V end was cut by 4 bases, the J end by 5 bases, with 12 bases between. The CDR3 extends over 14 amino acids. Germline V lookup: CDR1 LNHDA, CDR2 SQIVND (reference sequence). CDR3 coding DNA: TGTGCCAGTAGTAGGTGGGTGTCGGATCAGCCCCAGCATTTT. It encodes CASSRWVSDQPQHF.

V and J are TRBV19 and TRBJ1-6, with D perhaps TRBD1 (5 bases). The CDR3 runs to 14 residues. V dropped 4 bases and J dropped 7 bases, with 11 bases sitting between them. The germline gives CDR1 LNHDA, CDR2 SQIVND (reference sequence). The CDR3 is CASSTGTRNSPLHF. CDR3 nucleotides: TGTGCCAGTAGTACGGGGACGAGAAATTCACCCCTCCACTTT.

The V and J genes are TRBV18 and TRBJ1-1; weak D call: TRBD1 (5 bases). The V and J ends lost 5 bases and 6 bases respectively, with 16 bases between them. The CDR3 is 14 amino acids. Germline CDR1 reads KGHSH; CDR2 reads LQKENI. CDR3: CASSRDPGDAEAFF. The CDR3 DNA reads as TGTGCCAGCTCAAGGGATCCCGGGGACGCTGAAGCTTTCTTT.

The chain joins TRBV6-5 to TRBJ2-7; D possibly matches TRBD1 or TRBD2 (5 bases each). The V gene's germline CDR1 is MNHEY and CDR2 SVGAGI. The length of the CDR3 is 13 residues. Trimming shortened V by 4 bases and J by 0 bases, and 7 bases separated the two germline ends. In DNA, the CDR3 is TGTGCCAGCAGTTGGGGGAGCTCCTACGAGCAGTACTTC. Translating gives CASSWGSSYEQYF.

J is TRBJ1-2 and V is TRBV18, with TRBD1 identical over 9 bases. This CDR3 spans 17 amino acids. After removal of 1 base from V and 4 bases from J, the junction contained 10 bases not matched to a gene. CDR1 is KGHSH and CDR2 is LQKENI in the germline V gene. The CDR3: CASSPRSRTGELYGYTF. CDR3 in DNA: TGTGCCAGCTCACCACGGTCCCGGACAGGGGAACTCTATGGCTACACCTTC.

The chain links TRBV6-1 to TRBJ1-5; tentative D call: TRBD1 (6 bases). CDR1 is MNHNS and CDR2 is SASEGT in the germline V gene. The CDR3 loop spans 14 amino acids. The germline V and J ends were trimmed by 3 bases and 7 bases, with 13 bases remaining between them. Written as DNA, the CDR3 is TGTGCCAGCAGTGACAGCGGAGGGGGACAGCCCCAGCATTTT. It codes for CASSDSGGGQPQHF.

The CDR3 nucleotides are TGTGCCAGCAGCTTCGGGGGGGTCGGCGAAAAACTGTTTTTT. Amino acids: CASSFGGVGEKLFF. The chain joins TRBV5-6 to TRBJ1-4; maybe TRBD1 (5 bases). The CDR3 has 14 residues. The germline V gene has CDR1 SGHDT and CDR2 YYEEEE. V lost 2 bases, J lost 8 bases, and 13 bases lay in between.

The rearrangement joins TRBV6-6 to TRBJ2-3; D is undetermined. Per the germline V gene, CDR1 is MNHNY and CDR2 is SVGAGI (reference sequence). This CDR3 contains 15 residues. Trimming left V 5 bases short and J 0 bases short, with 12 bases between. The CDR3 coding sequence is TGTGCCAGCAGTGGGCGAGAAAGTAGCACAGATACGCAGTATTTT. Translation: CASSGRESSTDTQYF.

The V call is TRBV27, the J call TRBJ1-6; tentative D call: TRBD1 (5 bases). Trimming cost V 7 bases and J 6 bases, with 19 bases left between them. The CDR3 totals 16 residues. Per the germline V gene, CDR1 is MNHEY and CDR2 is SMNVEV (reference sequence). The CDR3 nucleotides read TGTGCCAGCAAGCCCGGGACGGCAATCCTTAATTCACCCCTCCACTTT. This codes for CASKPGTAILNSPLHF.

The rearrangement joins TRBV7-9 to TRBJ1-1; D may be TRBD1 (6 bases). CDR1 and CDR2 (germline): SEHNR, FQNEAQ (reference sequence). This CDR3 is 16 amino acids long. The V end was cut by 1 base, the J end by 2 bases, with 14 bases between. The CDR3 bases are TGTGCCAGCAGCTTAGTGGGCGGACAGCAAAACACTGAAGCTTTCTTT. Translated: CASSLVGGQQNTEAFF.

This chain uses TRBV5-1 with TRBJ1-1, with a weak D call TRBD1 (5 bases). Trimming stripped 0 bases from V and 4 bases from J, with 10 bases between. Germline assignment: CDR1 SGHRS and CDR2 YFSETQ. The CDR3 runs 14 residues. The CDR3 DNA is TGCGCCAGCAGCTTGGGCTCGGGGCCCACTGAAGCTTTCTTT. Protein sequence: CASSLGSGPTEAFF.

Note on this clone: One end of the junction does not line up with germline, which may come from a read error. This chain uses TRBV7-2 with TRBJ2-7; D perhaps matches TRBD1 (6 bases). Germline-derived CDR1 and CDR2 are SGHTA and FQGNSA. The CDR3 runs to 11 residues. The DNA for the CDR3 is TGTGCCAGCAGCTTAGGGACAGCTTTTCAGTTC. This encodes CASSLGTAFQF.

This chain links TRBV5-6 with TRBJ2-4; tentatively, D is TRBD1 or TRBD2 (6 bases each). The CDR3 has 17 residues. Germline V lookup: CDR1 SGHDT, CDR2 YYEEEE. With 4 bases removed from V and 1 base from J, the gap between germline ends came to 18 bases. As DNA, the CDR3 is TGTGCCAGCAGCCCCCGGAGGGGGGACGGGGCCAAAAACATTCAGTACTTC. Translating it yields CASSPRRGDGAKNIQYF.

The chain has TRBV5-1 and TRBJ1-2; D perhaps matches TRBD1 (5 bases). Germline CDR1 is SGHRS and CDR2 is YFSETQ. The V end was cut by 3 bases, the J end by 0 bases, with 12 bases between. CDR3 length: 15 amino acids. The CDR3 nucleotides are TGCGCCAGCAGCTGGGCGGGGGATGCTAACTATGGCTACACCTTC. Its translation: CASSWAGDANYGYTF.

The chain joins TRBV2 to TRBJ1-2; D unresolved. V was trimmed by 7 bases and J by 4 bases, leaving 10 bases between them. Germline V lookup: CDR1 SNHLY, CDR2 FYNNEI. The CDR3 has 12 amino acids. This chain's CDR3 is CASTLDLYGYTF. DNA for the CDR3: TGTGCCAGCACCCTAGACCTCTATGGCTACACCTTC.

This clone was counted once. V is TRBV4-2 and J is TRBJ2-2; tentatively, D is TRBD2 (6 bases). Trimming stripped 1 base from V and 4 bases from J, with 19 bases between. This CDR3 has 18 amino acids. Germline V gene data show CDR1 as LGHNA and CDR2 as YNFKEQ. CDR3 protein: CASSQVMQRARGTGELFF. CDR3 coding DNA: TGTGCCAGCAGCCAAGTTATGCAGCGGGCGAGGGGCACCGGGGAGCTGTTTTTT.

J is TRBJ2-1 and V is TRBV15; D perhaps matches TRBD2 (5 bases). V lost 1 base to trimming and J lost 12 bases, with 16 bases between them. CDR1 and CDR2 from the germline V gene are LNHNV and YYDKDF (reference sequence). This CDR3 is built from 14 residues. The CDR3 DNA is TGTGCCACCAGCAGAGCGGGGAGTCCCGGCGGGCAGTTCTTC. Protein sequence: CATSRAGSPGGQFF.

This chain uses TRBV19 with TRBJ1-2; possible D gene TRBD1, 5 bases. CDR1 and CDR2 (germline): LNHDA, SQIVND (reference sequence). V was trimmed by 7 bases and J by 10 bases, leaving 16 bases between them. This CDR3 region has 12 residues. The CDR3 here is CASNGADIVYTF. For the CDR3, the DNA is TGTGCCAGTAACGGGGCTGACATAGTCTACACCTTC.

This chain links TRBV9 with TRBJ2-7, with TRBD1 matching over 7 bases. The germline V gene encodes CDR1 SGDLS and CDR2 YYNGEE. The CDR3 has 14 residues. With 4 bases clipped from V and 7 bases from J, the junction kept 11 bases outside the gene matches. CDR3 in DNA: TGTGCCAGCAGCCCCCGGGACAGCCCCCTAGAGCAGTACTTC. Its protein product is CASSPRDSPLEQYF.